The 23 T cell receptor beta chains below were found in one sample sequenced in a study of blood T cell repertoires in COVID-19 (dated by TCRdb to 2018 to 2020). Library construction relied on the immunoSEQ multiplex PCR assay. Imported from immuneACCESS, the table was reduced by TCRdb to in-frame sequences with V and J called. These copies leave out some clones; in studies compared against another copy, an unresolved V gene accounts for under half, and the cause of the remainder is not known. Here the sample has over 150,000 clones; 80% to 90% occur a single time. The ten most abundant clones make up more than 6.5% of the sample. Sequenced input: peripheral blood. Receptors were obtained from a woman aged 60-70 years with COVID-19, enrolled during active disease.

The chain carries TRBV6-6 and TRBJ2-2; D is perhaps TRBD2 (7 bases). Germline CDR1 reads MNHNY; CDR2 reads SVGAGI (reference sequence). With 6 bases removed from V and 7 bases from J, the gap between germline ends came to 30 bases. The length of the CDR3 is 19 residues. The CDR3 DNA is TGTGCCAGCAGCTTCTACAACCGACAGGCCGGCGGGAGAGGCGGGGAGCTGTTTTTT. Its protein is CASSFYNRQAGGRGGELFF.

This clone was observed a few times. The chain is built from TRBV7-8 and TRBJ1-3; weak D call: TRBD1 (6 bases). Trimming took 0 bases from V and 4 from J, leaving 10 bases between them. The CDR3 runs 15 residues. The germline CDR1 and CDR2 sequences are SGHVS and FQNEAQ. The CDR3: CASSLAVGGGNTIYF. DNA of the CDR3: TGTGCCAGCAGCTTAGCGGTTGGGGGCGGAAACACCATATATTTT.

V and J are TRBV30 and TRBJ1-2, with D perhaps TRBD1 (5 bases). In germline, CDR1 is GTSNPN, CDR2 SVGIG (reference sequence). V lost 0 bases to trimming and J lost 8 bases, with 10 bases between them. The length of the CDR3 is 12 residues. Here the CDR3 DNA reads TGTGCCTGGAGTGTACAGGCAGGGGGCTACACCTTC. Encoded protein: CAWSVQAGGYTF.

The chain has TRBV18 and TRBJ1-5; 11 bases align to TRBD1. V shed 3 bases and J 4 bases; nucleotides not matched to a gene: 8. The CDR3 runs to 17 residues. Per the germline V gene, CDR1 is KGHSH and CDR2 is LQKENI. This chain's CDR3 is CASSPPGQGEKNQPQHF. Here the CDR3 DNA reads TGTGCCAGCTCACCCCCGGGACAGGGGGAAAAAAATCAGCCCCAGCATTTT.

In its sample, this clone was seen once. This chain connects TRBV7-9 to TRBJ1-2; D uncertain. Germline CDR1 and CDR2: SEHNR and FQNEAQ (reference sequence). V was shortened by 5 bases and J by 8 bases, with 18 bases between the two germline ends. This CDR3 has 14 amino acids. The DNA of the CDR3 is TGTGCCAGCAGCGCCTCCCTTAGTGTTACGGGCTACACCTTC. This codes for CASSASLSVTGYTF.

This chain uses TRBV15 with TRBJ2-3; 11 nucleotides match TRBD1. CDR3 size: 17 residues. Germline values: CDR1 LNHNV, CDR2 YYDKDF (reference sequence). The V gene end was trimmed by 0 bases and the J gene end by 3 bases; junction bases not matched to a gene: 5. The CDR3 region is CATSRDRTGGWTDTQYF. The CDR3 DNA reads as TGTGCCACCAGCAGAGATAGGACAGGGGGCTGGACAGATACGCAGTATTTT. Together with reference TRBV15 and TRBJ2-3, the CDR3 gives the full variable domain: DAMVIQNPRYQVTQFGKPVTLSCSQTLNHNVMYWYQQKSSQAPKLLFHYYDKDFNNEADTPDNFQSRRPNTSFCFLDIRSPGLGDTAMYLCATSRDRTGGWTDTQYFGPGTRLTVL.

The rearrangement links TRBV5-4 to TRBJ2-7; 11 bases fit TRBD2. CDR3 length: 16 residues. Germline V lookup: CDR1 SGHNT, CDR2 YYREEE (reference sequence). V trimming: 4 bases; J trimming: 1 base; junction bases outside the gene matches: 7. DNA for the CDR3: TGTGCCAGCAGCCGCCCGACTAGCGGGACATCCTACGAGCAGTACTTC. Translating it yields CASSRPTSGTSYEQYF.

V is TRBV5-1 and J is TRBJ2-5, with D possibly TRBD2 on 6 matching bases. Trimming stripped 1 base from V and 4 bases from J, with 17 bases between. This CDR3 spans 16 amino acids. Germline V gene lookup returns CDR1 SGHRS and CDR2 YFSETQ. The DNA for the CDR3 is TGCGCCAGCAGCTTGCTCTTTGGACCCGGGGGAGAGACCCAGTACTTC. It specifies CASSLLFGPGGETQYF.

The chain carries TRBV19 and TRBJ1-5, with 7 bases matching TRBD1. The germline V gene has CDR1 LNHDA and CDR2 SQIVND (reference sequence). The CDR3 has 15 residues. The V gene end was trimmed by 1 base and the J gene end by 7 bases; junction bases not matched to a gene: 7. In DNA form, the CDR3 reads TGTGCCAGTAGTATAGTTGCAGGGGGAAGCCAGCCCCAGCATTTT. Encoded protein: CASSIVAGGSQPQHF.

V and J are TRBV2 and TRBJ2-1, with D hard to call. V lost 3 bases to trimming and J lost 10 bases, with 16 bases between them. The CDR3 length is 14 residues. CDR1 and CDR2 from the germline V gene are SNHLY and FYNNEI. The CDR3 DNA sequence: TGTGCCAGCAGTGAGTACATATCGGTCGGGGAGCAGTTCTTC. Encoded protein: CASSEYISVGEQFF.

The chain couples TRBV7-9 to TRBJ2-1; a weak D match, TRBD2 (5 bases). This CDR3 spans 13 amino acids. Per the germline V gene, CDR1 is SEHNR and CDR2 is FQNEAQ (reference sequence). V lost 6 bases and J lost 1, with 7 bases in between. As DNA, the CDR3 is TGTGCCAGCAGAGGGAGTTCCTACAATGAGCAGTTCTTC. It translates to CASRGSSYNEQFF.

The CDR3 sequence is CASSYSDSRNSPLHF. In DNA, the CDR3 is TGTGCCAGCAGTTACTCAGACAGTCGGAATTCACCCCTCCACTTT. This sequence joins TRBV6-5 and TRBJ1-6; TRBD1 is a possible D gene (5 bases). V gave up 0 bases and J gave up 7 bases, with 10 bases separating them. This CDR3 spans 15 amino acids. Germline values: CDR1 MNHEY, CDR2 SVGAGI.

This clone was detected once. CDR3 amino acids: CASSKAGTGENTIYF. CDR3 DNA sequence: TGTGCCAGCAGCAAAGCCGGGACAGGGGAAAACACCATATATTTT. The chain combines TRBV21-1 with TRBJ1-3; the table calls TRBD1, which could not be checked here. TRBV21-1 is a known pseudogene. This CDR3 has 15 amino acids.

The V gene is TRBV5-8, the J gene TRBJ1-6, with D unclear. Trimming stripped 1 base from V and 8 bases from J, with 13 bases between. The CDR3 is 15 residues long. Germline V gene sequence: CDR1 SGHTS, CDR2 YDEGEE. In DNA form, the CDR3 reads TGTGCCAGCAGCTTGATAAGACACCCATATTCACCCCTCCACTTT. The encoded protein is CASSLIRHPYSPLHF.

V gene TRBV18 combines with J gene TRBJ1-1; maybe TRBD1 (6 bases). This CDR3 is built from 14 residues. The germline V gene encodes CDR1 KGHSH and CDR2 LQKENI. V was cut by 0 bases and J by 4 bases, with 9 bases left in between. CDR3: CASSPPKGGTEAFF. The DNA for the CDR3 is TGTGCCAGCTCACCACCGAAAGGGGGCACTGAAGCTTTCTTT.

In this sample, this clone turned up a few times. This sequence joins TRBV18 and TRBJ2-1; 8 bases map to TRBD1. The CDR3 length is 14 residues. Trimming removed 1 base from V and 5 bases from J; junction bases left unmatched: 1. CDR1 and CDR2 (germline): KGHSH, LQKENI. The CDR3 here is CASSPRTGHNEQFF. The DNA of the CDR3 is TGTGCCAGCTCACCACGGACAGGGCACAATGAGCAGTTCTTC.

J is TRBJ2-1 and V is TRBV18, with a weak D call TRBD1 (6 bases). The V end was cut by 3 bases, the J end by 6 bases, with 9 bases between. The CDR3 length is 13 residues. Germline lookup yields CDR1 KGHSH and CDR2 LQKENI. CDR3 in amino acids: CASSPRGFNEQFF. DNA for the CDR3: TGTGCCAGCTCACCCAGGGGTTTCAATGAGCAGTTCTTC. Drawing the rest from reference TRBV18 and TRBJ2-1, the complete variable domain is NAGVMQNPRHLVRRRGQEARLRCSPMKGHSHVYWYRQLPEEGLKFMVYLQKENIIDESGMPKERFSAEFPKEGPSILRIQQVVRGDSAAYFCASSPRGFNEQFFGPGTRLTVL.

This clone was picked up one time. The J gene is TRBJ1-2, the V gene TRBV28; D not resolved. This CDR3 region has 15 residues. Germline V CDR1 and CDR2: MDHEN, SYDVKM. With 5 bases removed from V and 4 bases from J, the gap between germline ends came to 17 bases. The CDR3 nucleotides are TGTGCCAGCAGTCCTAGCCACGGGGAAGTCTATGGCTACACCTTC. Protein sequence: CASSPSHGEVYGYTF.

The V gene is TRBV30, the J gene TRBJ2-1; D perhaps matches TRBD1 (6 bases). The CDR3 is 13 amino acids. With 0 bases removed from V and 7 bases from J, the gap between germline ends came to 10 bases. Per the germline V gene, CDR1 is GTSNPN and CDR2 is SVGIG (reference sequence). The CDR3 spells CAWSVRGFNEQFF. For the CDR3, the DNA is TGTGCCTGGAGTGTAAGGGGGTTTAATGAGCAGTTCTTC.

The chain links TRBV2 to TRBJ1-2, with TRBD1 matching over 9 bases. CDR3 length: 13 residues. Germline CDR1 reads SNHLY; CDR2 reads FYNNEI. The J segment lost 8 bases and the V segment lost 9 bases, leaving 10 bases of the junction unmatched. In DNA, the CDR3 is TGTGCCAGGACACCGGGACAGGGCTGGGGCTACACCTTC. Protein: CARTPGQGWGYTF.

CDR3 protein: CASSGQTTEAFF. CDR3 coding DNA: TGTGCCAGCAGTGGACAGACCACTGAAGCTTTCTTT. The chain is built from TRBV7-9 and TRBJ1-1; D possibly corresponds to TRBD1 (6 bases). This CDR3 is 12 amino acids long. V lost 6 bases, J lost 4 bases, and 9 bases lay in between. From germline, CDR1 is SEHNR and CDR2 FQNEAQ (reference sequence).

V is TRBV6-5 and J is TRBJ1-4; TRBD1 aligns across 7 bases. The J segment lost 4 bases and the V segment lost 6 bases, leaving 5 bases of the junction unmatched. The CDR3 totals 14 residues. Per germline, CDR1 MNHEY and CDR2 SVGAGI. The CDR3 sequence: CASSRDSLNEKLFF. The CDR3 nucleotides are TGTGCCAGCAGCAGGGACAGTCTTAATGAAAAACTGTTTTTT.

This chain uses TRBV6-6 with TRBJ2-7, with D perhaps TRBD2 (5 bases). The CDR3 length is 15 residues. Germline V lookup: CDR1 MNHNY, CDR2 SVGAGI (reference sequence). Trimming cost V 5 bases and J 0 bases, with 14 bases left between them. This CDR3 reads CASSPLAQTSYEQYF. The CDR3 coding sequence is TGTGCCAGCAGTCCCCTAGCCCAGACCTCCTACGAGCAGTACTTC.